This T cell receptor beta chain was observed in a study of T cells in Graves' hyperthyroidism and ophthalmopathy. Study summary: Peripheral blood specimens were obtained at initial diagnosis, prior to any treatment.

The germline V gene encodes CDR1 SGDLS and CDR2 YYNGEE. This CDR3 has 12 residues. The V gene lost 0 bases and the J gene lost 10 bases, with 8 bases spanning the gap. There were TCR beta CDR3 regions amplified from RNA transcripts. HTBI primers drove first-round RT-PCR of the TCR CDR3. TCRdb used MiXCR to reprocess the multiplex PCR reads, holding one entry per CDR3 protein. Here the sample spans about 380,000 distinct CDR3 sequences, approximately 15% being singletons. The chain carries TRBV9 and TRBJ2-1; no firm D call. The specimen sequenced was blood. The source of this sequence is an older woman with Graves' hyperthyroidism. CDR3 DNA sequence: TGTGCCAGCAGCGTAGTTGGTGGGGAGCAGTTCTTC. This translates into CASSVVGGEQFF.